This T cell receptor (beta chain) was identified during a study of human T cells and chemical hapten exposure. TCRdb re-derived calls from the RACE reads in MiXCR, one entry per CDR3 protein. The top ten clones hold 2.1% of a sample with some 170,000 distinct CDR3 sequences, 28% of them seen once. The CDR3 has 13 amino acids. The germline V and J ends were trimmed by 4 bases and 2 bases, with 8 bases remaining between them. Germline V gene lookup returns CDR1 SEHNR and CDR2 FQNEAQ (reference sequence). Time point given: patch test 3, about 24 weeks after DPC sensitization. The treatment is: therapeutic diphenylcyclopropenone sensitization with weekly scalp DPC. Study observations and caveats: Controls had significantly fewer large CDR3 similarity clusters than were formed by expanded TCRs.

About this clonotype: Its target is unknown.

The sequencing here drew on whole blood, taken in connection with sensitization to the hapten diphenylcyclopropenone (DPC). This sequence was found in a woman under 30 with alopecia areata. Some clones in this sample may be carry-over from other donors' samples. The V gene is TRBV7-9, the J gene TRBJ1-2, with unresolved D. The CDR3 sequence: CASSSHINYGYTF. The CDR3 DNA reads TGTGCCAGCAGCTCGCACATAAACTATGGCTACACCTTC.